The source of this T cell receptor beta chain is a study of blood T cells in healthy people across ages. The use of a sample-barcoded 5' primer and a J-beta primer mix characterized a second PCR of about 7 to 12 cycles. TCRdb reanalysed the 5' RACE reads using MiXCR and keeps one entry per CDR3 protein. Of about 650,000 distinct CDR3 sequences in the sample, 40% to 65% were seen once. Germline-derived CDR1 and CDR2 are SGHTA and FQGNSA. Trimming removed 0 bases at V and 0 bases at J, with 9 bases between. This CDR3 is built from 15 residues. This clonotype was detected ten times or more. Its antigen is unknown. General observations from the study: Greater diversity and more naive CD4+ cells were seen in long-lived donors than in aged donors.

The sequence derives from a woman at least 80 years old in good health. The sample consisted of blood. The V gene is TRBV7-2, the J gene TRBJ2-7, with a possible D match to TRBD2 (5 bases). CDR3 nucleotides: TGTGCCAGCAGCTTAGCCCGGGGATACTCCTACGAGCAGTACTTC. It is translated as CASSLARGYSYEQYF. The complete variable domain, with remaining parts taken from reference TRBV7-2 and TRBJ2-7, reads GAGVSQSPSNKVTEKGKDVELRCDPISGHTALYWYRQSLGQGLEFLIYFQGNSAPDKSGLPSDRFSAERTGGSVSTLTIQRTQQEDSAVYLCASSLARGYSYEQYFGPGTRLTVT.